This passage covers 26 T cell receptor beta chains from one sample sequenced in a study of technical replicates of blood from several donors. The protocol was immunoSEQ multiplex PCR, while the TCRdb copy is restricted to in-frame clones and leaves out a portion. Of about 80,000 clones in the sample, 75% to 90% were seen once. The source material was T cells isolated from PBMCs. These receptors came from a human donor in good health.

V gene TRBV5-4 combines with J gene TRBJ1-5; no clear D gene. The germline V gene encodes CDR1 SGHNT and CDR2 YYREEE (reference sequence). V dropped 7 bases and J dropped 0 bases, with 8 bases sitting between them. This CDR3 has 13 amino acids. The CDR3 bases are TGTGCCAGCCCCGTACATAGCAATCAGCCCCAGCATTTT. It codes for CASPVHSNQPQHF.

The V gene is TRBV11-2, the J gene TRBJ2-5, with D possibly being TRBD2 (6 bases). Trimming removed 2 bases from V and 3 bases from J, with 10 bases in between. This CDR3 has 14 residues. In germline, CDR1 is SGHAT, CDR2 FQNNGV. CDR3 in amino acids: CASSLYVAEETQYF. CDR3 bases: TGTGCCAGCAGCTTATATGTAGCGGAAGAGACCCAGTACTTC.

V is TRBV11-2 and J is TRBJ2-6; D not resolved. The CDR3 totals 16 residues. Trimming removed 1 base at V and 0 bases at J, with 7 bases between. CDR1 is SGHAT, CDR2 FQNNGV, per germline. This chain's CDR3 is CASSLVASSGANVLTF. In DNA, the CDR3 is TGTGCCAGCAGCTTAGTTGCGTCCTCTGGGGCCAACGTCCTGACTTTC. Drawing the rest from reference TRBV11-2 and TRBJ2-6, the complete variable domain is EAGVAQSPRYKIIEKRQSVAFWCNPISGHATLYWYQQILGQGPKLLIQFQNNGVVDDSQLPKDRFSAERLKGVDSTLKIQPAKLEDSAVYLCASSLVASSGANVLTFGAGSRLTVL.

The J gene is TRBJ1-2, the V gene TRBV18; tentative D call: TRBD1 (6 bases). Germline assignment: CDR1 KGHSH and CDR2 LQKENI. Trimming shortened V by 6 bases and J by 3 bases, and 20 bases separated the two germline ends. The CDR3 has 16 residues. The CDR3 loop is CASSPRPGVADYGYTF. DNA of the CDR3: TGTGCCAGCTCCCCCCGGCCAGGGGTAGCAGACTATGGCTACACCTTC.

The chain links TRBV21-1 to TRBJ1-1; whether TRBD1, the table's D call, matches the DNA was not checked. TRBV21-1 is reported as a pseudogene. This CDR3 has 16 residues. As DNA, the CDR3 is TGTGCCAGCAGCAAAGATAGGGACACTCCGAACACTGAAGCTTTCTTT. Protein: CASSKDRDTPNTEAFF.

This clone was seen only a few times. The chain recombines TRBV6-5 with TRBJ2-1; 7 bases align to TRBD2. Germline V lookup: CDR1 MNHEY, CDR2 SVGAGI. V was clipped by 5 bases and J by 5 bases; unmatched bases: 6. The CDR3 consists of 14 residues. In DNA form, the CDR3 reads TGTGCCAGCAGTCCCCGACTAGCAGACAATGAGCAGTTCTTC. Its translation: CASSPRLADNEQFF.

The chain employs TRBV18 and TRBJ2-1, with unresolved D. Trimming took off 6 bases at V and 8 bases at J, with 11 bases between the two ends. The CDR3 is 12 amino acids. Germline V CDR1 and CDR2: KGHSH, LQKENI. CDR3 coding DNA: TGTGCCAGCTCTGTATTCGGTGATGAGCAGTTCTTC. This sequence encodes CASSVFGDEQFF.

The chain is built from TRBV5-1 and TRBJ2-3, with 7 bases matching TRBD2. Germline V gene data show CDR1 as SGHRS and CDR2 as YFSETQ. V shed 0 bases and J 3 bases; nucleotides not matched to a gene: 7. CDR3 size: 16 residues. CDR3 in amino acids: CASSLERDSRTDTQYF. The CDR3, as DNA: TGCGCCAGCAGCTTGGAGCGGGATAGCAGGACAGATACGCAGTATTTT.

The chain joins TRBV7-3 to TRBJ2-5, with 9 nucleotides matching TRBD2. Germline V gene lookup returns CDR1 SGHTA and CDR2 FQGTGA. V dropped 7 bases and J dropped 5; count of bases not matched to a gene: 14. CDR3 length equals 16 residues. CDR3 protein: CASTPRGAGGLETQYF. CDR3 DNA sequence: TGTGCCAGCACCCCACGAGGGGCGGGAGGGCTTGAGACCCAGTACTTC.

The rearrangement uses TRBV7-6 and TRBJ1-2; 9 bases fit TRBD1. The junction had 8 bases not matched to a gene; V was cut back by 5 bases and J by 7 bases. Looked up from germline, CDR1 is SGHVS and CDR2 is FNYEAQ. This CDR3 is built from 14 residues. Written as DNA, the CDR3 is TGTGCCAGCAGCCAGGGACAGGGCGTCGGTGGCTACACCTTC. Its translation is CASSQGQGVGGYTF.

The chain is built from TRBV6-5 and TRBJ2-3; 7 bases agree with TRBD1. This CDR3 comprises 14 residues. Germline CDR1 MNHEY, CDR2 SVGAGI. Trimming removed 2 bases from V and 6 bases from J; junction bases left unmatched: 5. The CDR3 DNA reads TGTGCCAGCAGTTACGGACAGGAGACGGATACGCAGTATTTT. It specifies CASSYGQETDTQYF.

The V and J genes are TRBV5-6 and TRBJ2-7, with TRBD2 as a possible D gene (5 bases). The CDR3 totals 15 residues. The germline gives CDR1 SGHDT, CDR2 YYEEEE. Trimming cost V 2 bases and J 3 bases, with 15 bases left between them. In DNA, the CDR3 is TGTGCCAGCAGCTTTCCTGAGGGCGGTATCTACGAGCAGTACTTC. It is translated as CASSFPEGGIYEQYF.

The chain carries TRBV5-1 and TRBJ2-2, with 9 bases matching TRBD1. Trimming removed 4 bases from V and 8 bases from J; junction bases left unmatched: 12. The CDR3 is made up of 16 amino acids. Germline V CDR1 and CDR2: SGHRS, YFSETQ. CDR3 residues: CASSPGQGGGSGELFF. The DNA for the CDR3 is TGCGCCAGCAGCCCGGGACAGGGTGGAGGTTCTGGGGAGCTGTTTTTT.

This clone was seen just once. The CDR3 loop is CASSQDLTVAGKSDEQFF. CDR3 bases: TGCGCCAGCAGCCAAGATTTAACGGTAGCGGGAAAATCGGATGAGCAGTTCTTC. The gene calls are TRBV4-3 and TRBJ2-1; TRBD2 matches 8 bases. CDR1 LGHNA and CDR2 YSLEER come from the germline V gene. V shed 0 bases and J 8 bases; nucleotides not matched to a gene: 15. The CDR3 has 18 residues.

This chain uses TRBV4-1 with TRBJ2-3; a possible D gene is TRBD2 (5 bases). CDR1 and CDR2 (germline): MGHRA, YSYEKL. CDR3 length: 16 residues. Trimming shortened V by 4 bases and J by 0 bases, and 14 bases separated the two germline ends. CDR3 nucleotides: TGCGCCAGCAGCCTCCCGACGAGCGGAAGCACAGATACGCAGTATTTT. Translated, it gives CASSLPTSGSTDTQYF.

The chain combines TRBV5-1 with TRBJ2-2, with 9 nucleotides matching TRBD2. V was pared by 0 bases and J by 4 bases, with 4 bases of the junction left unmatched. CDR1 SGHRS and CDR2 YFSETQ come from the germline V gene. The CDR3 contains 16 residues. CDR3 in DNA: TGCGCCAGCAGCTTGGAAGCGGGAGGTACCACCGGGGAGCTGTTTTTT. Its protein is CASSLEAGGTTGELFF.

The V and J genes are TRBV6-5 and TRBJ1-5; TRBD1 might be the D (5 bases). Trimming cost V 3 bases and J 0 bases, with 9 bases left between them. Germline V gene lookup returns CDR1 MNHEY and CDR2 SVGAGI. This CDR3 spans 15 amino acids. CDR3: CASSYDSHSNQPQHF. Here the CDR3 DNA reads TGTGCCAGCAGTTATGACAGCCATAGCAATCAGCCCCAGCATTTT.

This rearrangement joins TRBV11-2 to TRBJ2-7; 10 bases fit TRBD1. After removal of 3 bases from V and 4 bases from J, the junction contained 3 bases not matched to a gene. CDR1 SGHAT and CDR2 FQNNGV come from the germline V gene. The CDR3 sequence is 14 residues long. DNA of the CDR3: TGTGCCAGCAGCTTGGGACAGGGGCTATACGAGCAGTACTTC. It yields the protein CASSLGQGLYEQYF.

The J gene is TRBJ2-7, the V gene TRBV15; 7 positions match TRBD1. The CDR3 runs to 14 residues. V shed 2 bases, J shed 7 bases, and the junction held 8 bases outside the gene matches. Germline V gene sequence: CDR1 LNHNV, CDR2 YYDKDF (reference sequence). The CDR3: CATSRPDGTAEQYF. Written as DNA, the CDR3 is TGTGCCACCAGCAGACCAGACGGGACAGCTGAGCAGTACTTC.

This chain connects TRBV6-5 to TRBJ2-2, with D unclear. CDR1 MNHEY and CDR2 SVGAGI come from the germline V gene. CDR3 size: 13 residues. V was shortened by 2 bases and J by 6 bases, with 7 bases between the two germline ends. CDR3 in amino acids: CASSYGLSGELFF. The CDR3 DNA sequence: TGTGCCAGCAGTTACGGGCTTTCCGGGGAGCTGTTTTTT.

This clone was observed once. The CDR3 here is CASSSKLEDEQFF. CDR3 DNA: TGTGCCAGCAGCAGTAAGCTCGAGGATGAGCAGTTCTTC. The chain employs TRBV27 and TRBJ2-1, with D unclear. Germline CDR1 is MNHEY and CDR2 is SMNVEV (reference sequence). This CDR3 region has 13 residues. Trimming left V 6 bases short and J 8 bases short, with 14 bases between.

The J gene is TRBJ2-7, the V gene TRBV9; 8 positions agree with TRBD1. Germline values: CDR1 SGDLS, CDR2 YYNGEE. This CDR3 contains 13 residues. V was clipped by 3 bases and J by 2 bases; unmatched bases: 1. CDR3 nucleotides: TGTGCCAGCAGCGGGGACAGGCCCTACGAGCAGTACTTC. Protein: CASSGDRPYEQYF. The entire variable domain, with the rest obtained from reference TRBV9 and TRBJ2-7, is as follows: DSGVTQTPKHLITATGQRVTLRCSPRSGDLSVYWYQQSLDQGLQFLIQYYNGEERAKGNILERFSAQQFPDLHSELNLSSLELGDSALYFCASSGDRPYEQYFGPGTRLTVT.

This clone has a handful of counts. The chain uses TRBV28 and TRBJ1-5; no reliable D call. The V end was cut by 4 bases, the J end by 6 bases, with 4 bases between. CDR1 is MDHEN, CDR2 SYDVKM, per germline. CDR3 size: 11 residues. Here the CDR3 reads CASSSGQPQHF. For the CDR3, the DNA is TGTGCCAGCAGTTCGGGTCAGCCCCAGCATTTT.

The rearrangement uses TRBV6-5 and TRBJ2-3; 9 bases agree with TRBD2. Germline CDR1 MNHEY, CDR2 SVGAGI. There are 15 residues in the CDR3. V lost 6 bases and J lost 5; bases outside the gene matches: 9. CDR3 loop: CASSHSGSIIDTQYF. The DNA of the CDR3 is TGTGCCAGCAGCCATAGCGGGAGTATCATAGATACGCAGTATTTT.

The chain links TRBV10-2 to TRBJ1-3; tentative D call: TRBD1 (5 bases). V was clipped by 4 bases and J by 8 bases, with 15 bases between them. The CDR3 contains 14 residues. The germline V gene encodes CDR1 WSHSY and CDR2 SAAADI. In DNA form, the CDR3 reads TGCGCCAGCAGTGTTTCGGGGGAGTGGGACACCATATATTTT. It is translated as CASSVSGEWDTIYF.

This clone showed up just once. The CDR3 nucleotides read TGCGCCAGCAGCAGGGGCTCCAATCAGCCCCAGCATTTT. It encodes CASSRGSNQPQHF. The chain carries TRBV4-3 and TRBJ1-5; possibly TRBD1 for D (5 bases). Deletions cut 5 bases from V and 3 bases from J, with 8 bases between. The CDR3 loop spans 13 amino acids. Germline lookup yields CDR1 LGHNA and CDR2 YSLEER.